This T cell receptor (beta chain) was documented in a study of type 1 regulatory T cells (dated by TCRdb to the early 2020s). Turning to the overall study: An in vitro protocol by which a Tr1-enriched, alloantigen-specific CD4 T cell product named T-allo10 was generated was characterized in the study. Patients with hematological malignancies who were receiving allogeneic hematopoietic stem cell transplantation were the group in which T-allo10 was being clinically evaluated. Findings and caveats that apply to the study as a whole: Compared with non-Tr1 cells, Tr1 cells had a narrower TCR repertoire, and the study took this difference to reflect clonal expansion driven by alloantigen.

V is cut back by 0 bases and J by 6 bases, with 0 bases in the junction unmatched. Inclusive of the bounding cysteine and phenylalanine, the CDR3 is 14 residues long. The kept DNA is CDR3 alone, 42 bases in frame from the first base. Per the germline V gene, SGHRS is the CDR1 and YFSETQ is the CDR2. This clonotype was detected only a few times. Its antigen remains unidentified. Base qualities are not at hand, and no much larger clone is one base apart. The data were produced on an Illumina MiSeq. The public reads were run again by TCRdb, first through fastp at Q25 and then through MiXCR, and only productive beta chains were kept. Entries that share a CDR3 protein sequence are merged under the most common genes and DNA. In this sample the table shows about 69,000 distinct CDR3 sequences, 20% to 25% of which occur a single time. The ten largest clonotypes hold 8.3% of the sample.

Here the chain combines TRBV5-1 and TRBJ1-4; 9 middle bases align to TRBD1. The receptor comes from a human donor in good health. Material for sequencing was cultured type 1 regulatory T (Tr1) cells, either the whole culture or a sorted fraction (not recorded which). Taken with the paper, the label for cell subset or site translates to: type 1 regulatory T cells sorted from the T-allo10 product. The DNA sequence is as follows: TGCGCCAGCAGCTTGGGGACAGGGGATGAAAAACTGTTTTTT. It translates as CASSLGTGDEKLFF.